Described below is a single T cell receptor (beta chain) sequence and its context. The data stem from a study of chemoradiotherapy in HPV16-positive cancers. Trimming took off 5 bases at V and 0 bases at J, with 17 bases between the two ends. Germline CDR1 reads SGHRS; CDR2 reads YFSETQ. The CDR3 has 16 amino acids. Libraries were prepared by immunoSEQ multiplex PCR; TCRdb keeps only in-frame clonotypes and omits some of them. The data contain roughly 8,300 clones, roughly nine tenths of them singletons. The rearrangement links TRBV5-1 to TRBJ1-2; D is uncertain. This receptor was taken from a human donor with HPV-associated anogenital cancer. This specimen was blood, taken from a patient who underwent chemoradiotherapy. CDR3 coding DNA: TGCGCCAGCAGGCGTTCTGGGCCAGCTGCTAACTATGGCTACACCTTC. This encodes CASRRSGPAANYGYTF.